This TCR beta chain was identified during a study of regulatory T cells in long-lasting Graves disease. Study observations and caveats: Persistent patients shared more public clonotypes (2,741) than new patients (more than 900).

The TCR beta library used iRepertoire HTBI primers with Arm-PCR amplification of CDR3. TCRdb reprocessed the multiplex PCR reads via MiXCR and lists one record per CDR3 protein. This sample has 450,000 to 700,000 distinct CDR3 sequences, with around an eighth found just once. Described time point: newly diagnosed GD, antithyroid drugs for less than 3 months. PBMCs were the source of the RNA used for TCR sequencing. The germline CDR1 and CDR2 sequences are MNHNS and SASEGT. CDR3 length: 18 residues. Trimming pared 5 bases from V and 0 bases from J, leaving 19 bases between. In this sample, this clonotype turned up a few times. As yet, its antigen is unknown. This sample was shared with a second study, whose subject was T cells in Graves' hyperthyroidism and ophthalmopathy.

The material sequenced was peripheral blood mononuclear cells (PBMCs), taken at new diagnosis, from a patient treated with antithyroid drugs. The rearrangement links TRBV6-1 to TRBJ2-2; a weak D match, TRBD1 (6 bases). This receptor was identified in a man under 40 with Graves disease. This chain's CDR3 is CASSTKPGQGANTGELFF. In DNA, the CDR3 is TGTGCCAGCAGTACTAAACCGGGACAAGGAGCGAACACCGGGGAGCTGTTTTTT.